The source of this TCR beta chain is a study of blood T cells in healthy people across ages. The count of this clonotype is one. What it recognizes is unknown. Study conclusions and caveats: It was not possible, with unsorted PBMCs, to conclusively compare naive and antigen-experienced cells. Naive CD4+ cells and diversity were both higher in long-lived donors than in aged donors. Across samples, TCR beta diversity tracked strongly with naive T cell percentage.

Alongside a J-beta primer mix, a sample-barcoded 5' primer served in a second PCR lasting roughly 7 to 11 cycles. TCRdb passed the 5' RACE reads through MiXCR, listing each CDR3 protein once. In the table there are 1.5 million to 2 million distinct CDR3 sequences, about 39% of which are singletons. The CDR3 covers 18 residues. Trimming shortened V by 0 bases and J by 0 bases, and 15 bases separated the two germline ends. Germline V lookup: CDR1 SGHRS, CDR2 YFSETQ. Material for sequencing was blood. This chain uses TRBV5-1 with TRBJ2-2; D gene uncertain. The TCR was taken from a human donor in good health. Written as DNA, the CDR3 is TGCGCCAGCAGCTTGGATCGCCCCCGCGGCACGAACACCGGGGAGCTGTTTTTT. The encoded protein is CASSLDRPRGTNTGELFF.